The sequence of this T cell receptor (beta chain) was determined in a study of blood T cell repertoires in COVID-19. As for the study in general: Italy, Spain and the United States were the sources of the convalescent and acute COVID-19 samples. Sample material is recorded as cDNA or gDNA derived from T cells, B-cell-depleted T cells, or PBMCs.

CDR3 size: 14 residues. Trimming left V 0 bases short and J 2 bases short, with 6 bases between. CDR1 SGHTA and CDR2 FQGNSA come from the germline V gene. TCRdb keeps only in-frame clones here, not all; method: immunoSEQ multiplex PCR. The sample includes more than 200,000 clones, about 79% of them seen just once. This chain connects TRBV7-2 to TRBJ2-3; D not certain. The sample was peripheral blood. The TCR sequence derives from a woman in her thirties or forties who had recovered from COVID-19. This CDR3 is CASSLATTTDTQYF. The CDR3, as DNA: TGTGCCAGCAGCTTAGCCACAACCACAGATACGCAGTATTTT.